The 32 T cell receptor beta chains in this list originate from one sample, sequenced in a study of blood T cells in healthy people across ages. Using a J-beta primer mix together with a sample-barcoded 5' primer, a second PCR was run for roughly 7 to 11 cycles. Each CDR3 protein gets one entry after TCRdb re-called the 5' RACE reads with MiXCR. Of some 850,000 distinct CDR3 sequences listed, around 24% are singletons. The sample also formed part of further work on T cells of mothers and their children.

The source material was blood. These receptors all come from a boy aged 5-17 years in good health.

This clonotype was detected only a few times. The chain recombines TRBV5-6 with TRBJ2-3; D may be TRBD2 (6 bases). The CDR3 spans 17 residues. CDR1 SGHDT and CDR2 YYEEEE come from the germline V gene. The V gene lost 2 bases and the J gene lost 1 base, with 17 bases spanning the gap. The CDR3 nucleotides read TGTGCCAGCAGCTTCTTTTTGAGGAGGGCCGGCACAGATACGCAGTATTTT. Protein: CASSFFLRRAGTDTQYF.

CDR3 coding DNA: TGTGCCAGCAGCGAAAGGGGGGGCGTAAACAATGAGCAGTTCTTC. Protein: CASSERGGVNNEQFF. The chain employs TRBV7-3 and TRBJ2-1; TRBD2 might be the D (7 bases). V lost 5 bases and J 5 bases, leaving 16 bases between the germline ends. Looked up from germline, CDR1 is SGHTA and CDR2 is FQGTGA. The CDR3 consists of 15 residues.

The J gene is TRBJ2-1, the V gene TRBV4-1; D call uncertain. The CDR3 has 13 amino acids. V was pared by 1 base and J by 5 bases, with 6 bases between. Germline V gene sequence: CDR1 MGHRA, CDR2 YSYEKL. CDR3 amino acids: CASSQVSDNEQFF. The CDR3 DNA follows: TGCGCCAGCAGCCAAGTCTCAGACAATGAGCAGTTCTTC.

In this sample, this clonotype turned up a few times. DNA of the CDR3: TGTGCCACGGGCAGGACAGGGACCTACGAGCAGTACTTC. Its protein product is CATGRTGTYEQYF. The V call is TRBV24-1, the J call TRBJ2-7; 8 positions agree with TRBD1. V trimming: 10 bases; J trimming: 2 bases; junction bases outside the gene matches: 6. Germline CDR1 is KGHDR and CDR2 is SFDVKD. The CDR3 runs to 13 residues.

The genes are TRBV2 and TRBJ2-3; no firm D call. The V end lost 5 bases, the J end lost 4 bases, and 16 bases lay between the germline ends. Germline values: CDR1 SNHLY, CDR2 FYNNEI. The CDR3 loop spans 15 amino acids. CDR3 bases: TGTGCCAGCAGTCAGGAAGGATCGTTCGCAGATACGCAGTATTTT. Protein: CASSQEGSFADTQYF.

This chain joins TRBV3-1 and TRBJ2-3; perhaps TRBD1 as D (5 bases). This CDR3 region has 14 residues. Germline lookup yields CDR1 LGHDT and CDR2 YNNKEL (reference sequence). V lost 6 bases, J lost 0 bases, and 10 bases lay in between. In DNA, the CDR3 is TGTGCCAGCAGTAGGGGAACTAGCACAGATACGCAGTATTTT. This encodes CASSRGTSTDTQYF.

The genes are TRBV6-5 and TRBJ1-1; D remains unclear. Germline CDR1 reads MNHEY; CDR2 reads SVGAGI. This CDR3 is 14 amino acids long. The ends were cut back, 4 bases at V and 4 bases at J, with 13 bases in the middle. In DNA form, the CDR3 reads TGTGCCAGCAGTTTCGCCGGAGGAAGCACTGAAGCTTTCTTT. Its protein is CASSFAGGSTEAFF.

This clonotype was counted only a few times. Germline is not matched at one junction end, which may reflect a read error. V usage is TRBV7-2 and J usage is TRBJ1-4, with TRBD1 identical over 9 bases. CDR1 is SGHTA and CDR2 is FQGNSA in the germline V gene. The CDR3 length is 14 residues. CDR3 sequence reads: CASSYTGGDEKLFF. The CDR3 DNA is TGCGCCAGCAGCTATACAGGGGGCGATGAAAAACTGTTTTTT.

The sample holds a few counts of this clonotype. The conserved closing phenylalanine or tryptophan is absent in this CDR3, likely reflecting a read error. It is unclear where the CDR3 begins or ends on the DNA, so no DNA is shown, and the CDR3 is as TCRdb lists it. V usage is TRBV11-1 and J usage is TRBJ1-2. Germline CDR1 and CDR2: SGHAT and FQDESV (reference sequence). The CDR3 has 13 amino acids, counting both end residues. This chain's CDR3 is CASSPGQRYGYTL.

The sample holds a few counts of this clonotype. The V and J genes are TRBV18 and TRBJ1-4, with D unclear. V lost 6 bases to trimming and J lost 5 bases, with 10 bases between them. This CDR3 contains 13 residues. Germline loops: CDR1 KGHSH, CDR2 LQKENI. The CDR3 sequence: CASSGRQNEKLFF. Here the CDR3 DNA reads TGTGCCAGCTCCGGCAGGCAAAATGAAAAACTGTTTTTT.

The table lists this clonotype with a few counts. The chain is built from TRBV12-3 or TRBV12-4 and TRBJ1-2, with D perhaps matching TRBD1 (6 bases). The germline V and J ends were trimmed by 3 bases and 7 bases, with 15 bases remaining between them. This CDR3 contains 14 residues. CDR3 nucleotides: TGTGCCAGCAGTTTCTCGACAGGCCCGGGTGGCTACACCTTC. Amino acids: CASSFSTGPGGYTF.

The chain has TRBV12-2 and TRBJ2-7; the D call in the table, TRBD1, was not verified against the DNA. TRBV12-2 is listed as a pseudogene. CDR3 length: 16 residues. CDR3 loop: CASRLANPGKTYEQYF. CDR3 DNA: TGTGCAAGTCGCTTAGCAAATCCCGGGAAAACATACGAGCAGTACTTC.

This clonotype was seen more than once but under ten times. The CDR3 protein is CASSPLLGGDRVLRGYTF. The CDR3 DNA reads TGTGCCAGCAGCCCCCTACTAGGTGGGGACAGGGTTTTACGTGGCTACACCTTC. The chain employs TRBV5-4 and TRBJ1-2; TRBD1 matches 9 bases. The V and J ends lost 4 bases and 7 bases, in that order; junction bases with no gene match: 20. Germline CDR1 SGHNT, CDR2 YYREEE (reference sequence). CDR3 length: 18 amino acids. The whole variable domain, filled in from reference TRBV5-4 and TRBJ1-2, reads ETGVTQSPTHLIKTRGQQVTLRCSSQSGHNTVSWYQQALGQGPQFIFQYYREEENGRGNFPPRFSGLQFPNYSSELNVNALELDDSALYLCASSPLLGGDRVLRGYTFGSGTRLTVV.

The CDR3 region is CASSLGGQYVLTF. Written as DNA, the CDR3 is TGTGCCAGCAGCCTGGGAGGACAATATGTCCTGACTTTC. The chain has TRBV7-9 and TRBJ2-6, with D maybe TRBD2 (6 bases). CDR1 and CDR2 from the germline V gene are SEHNR and FQNEAQ (reference sequence). Between the trimmed V and J ends, which lost 5 bases and 13 bases, there was a span of 15 bases. The CDR3 runs 13 residues.

This clonotype was detected once. The chain employs TRBV10-1 and TRBJ2-2, with D possibly called TRBD1 or TRBD2 (6 bases each). The CDR3 is made up of 15 amino acids. The germline V gene has CDR1 WNHNN and CDR2 SYGVQD (reference sequence). Trimming cost V 6 bases and J 5 bases, with 16 bases left between them. Here the CDR3 reads CASSAGQNPTGELFF. CDR3 nucleotides: TGCGCCAGCAGCGCGGGACAAAATCCTACCGGGGAGCTGTTTTTT.

Only a few counts were recorded for this clonotype. This chain joins TRBV30 and TRBJ1-3; D not resolved. Germline values: CDR1 GTSNPN, CDR2 SVGIG (reference sequence). V lost 0 bases to trimming and J lost 4 bases, with 4 bases between them. The CDR3 runs to 12 residues. CDR3 protein: CAWSVVGNTIYF. In DNA form, the CDR3 reads TGTGCCTGGAGTGTTGTGGGAAACACCATATATTTT.

This clonotype was detected only a few times. The J gene is TRBJ1-1, the V gene TRBV5-4; tentative D call: TRBD1 (5 bases). In germline, CDR1 is SGHNT, CDR2 YYREEE (reference sequence). The CDR3 covers 15 residues. V was shortened by 2 bases and J by 1 base, with 12 bases between the two germline ends. This CDR3 reads CASSFGRQGNTEAFF. The CDR3 region has the DNA TGTGCCAGCAGCTTCGGACGGCAGGGGAACACTGAAGCTTTCTTT.

This chain uses TRBV29-1 with TRBJ2-3, with D tentatively TRBD2 (6 bases). This CDR3 has 12 amino acids. Germline V gene sequence: CDR1 SQVTM, CDR2 ANQGSEA. The CDR3 here is CTTDYSTDTQYF. CDR3 coding DNA: TGCACCACGGACTACAGCACAGATACGCAGTATTTT.

This clonotype was detected many times. The V and J genes are TRBV5-6 and TRBJ1-2; D is unclear. Germline-derived CDR1 and CDR2 are SGHDT and YYEEEE. The CDR3 sequence is 15 residues long. Trimming removed 1 base at V and 0 bases at J, with 10 bases between. This CDR3 is CASSLPGDSNYGYTF. The CDR3 DNA sequence: TGTGCCAGCAGCTTGCCGGGTGACTCTAACTATGGCTACACCTTC.

This clonotype has a handful of counts. The chain carries TRBV13 and TRBJ2-2; D is undetermined. Germline values: CDR1 PRHDT, CDR2 FYEKMQ (reference sequence). With 2 bases removed from V and 0 bases from J, the gap between germline ends came to 7 bases. The CDR3 extends over 15 amino acids. This CDR3 reads CASSLKLANTGELFF. CDR3 nucleotide sequence: TGTGCCAGCAGCTTAAAACTCGCGAACACCGGGGAGCTGTTTTTT.

This clonotype appeared a few times. The chain combines TRBV20-1 with TRBJ1-5; D not resolved. Germline V lookup: CDR1 DFQATT, CDR2 SNEGSKA (reference sequence). V shed 2 bases and J shed 4 bases, with 12 bases lying between them. The CDR3 sequence is 14 residues long. The CDR3 DNA is TGCAGTGCTAGAACACGGGAGCCGAATCAGCCCCAGCATTTT. Protein: CSARTREPNQPQHF.

The table lists this clonotype with a few counts. The chain employs TRBV7-6 and TRBJ2-1; 7 positions match TRBD1. Germline loops: CDR1 SGHVS, CDR2 FNYEAQ. The CDR3 runs to 16 residues. Trimming removed 7 bases from V and 2 bases from J; junction bases left unmatched: 11. This chain's CDR3 is CASTLTGPYTYNEQFF. CDR3 in DNA: TGTGCCAGCACCCTGACAGGGCCCTATACCTACAATGAGCAGTTCTTC.

This clonotype turned up a few times. The rearrangement uses TRBV18 and TRBJ2-5; 9 positions match TRBD2. CDR1 is KGHSH, CDR2 LQKENI, per germline. There are 13 residues in the CDR3. Trimming took 4 bases from V and 3 from J; bases not matched to a gene: 0. The CDR3 nucleotides are TGTGCCAGCTCACGGACTAGCGAAGAGACCCAGTACTTC. Translating it yields CASSRTSEETQYF.

This clonotype has only a few counts. The germline gene is not matched at one end of the junction; a read error may be the cause. The chain combines TRBV9 with TRBJ2-1; D unclear. This CDR3 has 16 residues. From germline, CDR1 is SGDLS and CDR2 YYNGEE. Here the CDR3 reads CASSPHSDGSYNEQFF. The CDR3 coding sequence is TGCGCCAGCAGCCCCCATTCGGACGGCTCCTACAATGAGCAGTTCTTC.

With respect to this clonotype: A junction end diverges from the germline sequence, so it may reflect a read error. This chain uses TRBV29-1 with TRBJ1-3, with 7 bases that match TRBD1. CDR3 size: 14 residues. CDR1 SQVTM and CDR2 ANQGSEA come from the germline V gene. DNA of the CDR3: TGCAGCGCTCTACAGGGGATGGCTGGAAGCACCATATATTTT. The encoded protein is CSALQGMAGSTIYF.

The V call is TRBV5-1, the J call TRBJ1-1; 12 positions agree with TRBD1. This CDR3 spans 15 amino acids. V lost 5 bases, J lost 0 bases, and 2 bases stayed unmatched. Germline-derived CDR1 and CDR2 are SGHRS and YFSETQ. CDR3 DNA sequence: TGCGCCAGCAGGGGGACAGGGGGCATGAACACTGAAGCTTTCTTT. Translating gives CASRGTGGMNTEAFF.

The rearrangement links TRBV6-5 to TRBJ2-7; D perhaps matches TRBD1 (6 bases). The CDR3 sequence is 14 residues long. The V end was cut by 0 bases, the J end by 3 bases, with 9 bases between. CDR1 is MNHEY, CDR2 SVGAGI, per germline. Here the CDR3 reads CASSYSGQYYEQYF. Written as DNA, the CDR3 is TGTGCCAGCAGTTACTCAGGACAGTACTACGAGCAGTACTTC.

This clonotype was picked up a small number of times. The chain carries TRBV20-1 and TRBJ1-5; 7 bases line up with TRBD1. This CDR3 is 15 amino acids long. V lost 1 base to trimming and J lost 3 bases; unmatched junction nucleotides: 6. Germline values: CDR1 DFQATT, CDR2 SNEGSKA (reference sequence). CDR3 sequence: CSARAEGADNQPQHF. In nucleotides, the CDR3 is TGCAGTGCTAGAGCGGAGGGGGCCGACAATCAGCCCCAGCATTTT.

V gene TRBV5-1 combines with J gene TRBJ2-5; D not resolved. Germline CDR1 SGHRS, CDR2 YFSETQ. V lost 1 base and J lost 5, with 9 bases in between. The CDR3 is made up of 13 amino acids. The CDR3 protein is CASSLRGFETQYF. CDR3 bases: TGCGCCAGCAGCTTGAGAGGATTCGAGACCCAGTACTTC.

Only a few counts were recorded for this clonotype. The chain recombines TRBV20-1 with TRBJ2-5; possible D gene TRBD2, 5 bases. In germline, CDR1 is DFQATT, CDR2 SNEGSKA (reference sequence). Trimming shortened V by 0 bases and J by 2 bases, and 13 bases separated the two germline ends. The length of the CDR3 is 15 residues. CDR3: CSARERVRSQETQYF. In DNA form, the CDR3 reads TGCAGTGCTAGAGAGCGGGTACGCTCACAAGAGACCCAGTACTTC.

The CDR3 protein is CASSLEGFTEAFF. The CDR3 DNA is TGTGCCAGCAGCTTGGAAGGGTTCACTGAAGCTTTCTTT. This rearrangement joins TRBV5-6 to TRBJ1-1; no firm D call. Looked up from germline, CDR1 is SGHDT and CDR2 is YYEEEE. Trimming took off 0 bases at V and 4 bases at J, with 7 bases between the two ends. The CDR3 sequence is 13 residues long.

This clonotype turned up a few times. The chain has TRBV5-5 and TRBJ2-7, with 10 bases identical to TRBD1. The J segment lost 6 bases and the V segment lost 2 bases, leaving 8 bases of the junction unmatched. The germline CDR1 and CDR2 sequences are SGHKS and YYEKEE (reference sequence). This CDR3 spans 15 amino acids. The CDR3 coding sequence is TGTGCCAGCAGCTTATTGACAGGGGGCGGCACCGAGCAGTACTTC. Translated: CASSLLTGGGTEQYF.